This note documents a single T cell receptor beta chain sequence. This specimen belongs to a study of T cell changes during pregnancy in multiple sclerosis. Germline V CDR1 and CDR2: LNHNV, YYDKDF (reference sequence). The CDR3 extends over 16 amino acids. With 4 bases removed from V and 5 bases from J, the gap between germline ends came to 18 bases. Data came from immunoSEQ multiplex PCR; TCRdb stores just in-frame clones and leaves some out. The sample shows approximately 90,000 clones, 91% of them seen only once. This TCR was sampled from a female donor in good health, enrolled as a control in a pregnancy study. The rearrangement links TRBV15 to TRBJ1-5; a weak D match, TRBD1 (6 bases). Material: peripheral blood, obtained after pregnancy. CDR3: CATSNHPTGGDQPQHF. The CDR3 region has the DNA TGTGCCACCAGCAACCACCCGACAGGTGGTGATCAGCCCCAGCATTTT.